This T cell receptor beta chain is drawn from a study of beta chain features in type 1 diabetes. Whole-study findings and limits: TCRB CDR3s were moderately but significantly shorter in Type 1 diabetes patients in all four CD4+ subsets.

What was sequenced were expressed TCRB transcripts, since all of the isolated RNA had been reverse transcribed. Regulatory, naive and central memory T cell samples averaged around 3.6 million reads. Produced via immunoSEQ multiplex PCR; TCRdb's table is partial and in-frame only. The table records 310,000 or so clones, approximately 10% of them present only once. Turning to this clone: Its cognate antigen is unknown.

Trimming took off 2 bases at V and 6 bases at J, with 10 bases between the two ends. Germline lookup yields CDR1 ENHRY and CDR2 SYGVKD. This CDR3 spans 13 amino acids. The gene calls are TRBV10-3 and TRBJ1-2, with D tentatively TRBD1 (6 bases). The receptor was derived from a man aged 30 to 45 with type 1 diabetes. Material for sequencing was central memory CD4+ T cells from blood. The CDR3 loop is CAISEMGADGYTF. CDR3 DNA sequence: TGTGCCATCAGTGAGATGGGGGCCGATGGCTACACCTTC.